Listed below are T cell receptor beta chains from one sample, sequenced in a study of Graves' ophthalmopathy and Graves' hyperthyroidism. One entry per CDR3 protein, called by TCRdb with MiXCR from the multiplex PCR reads. Of 350,000 to 400,000 distinct CDR3 sequences listed, less than 20% are singletons. The specimen was peripheral blood. These receptors were collected from a woman aged 18-29 years with stable Graves' hyperthyroidism. The CDR3 runs from the conserved cysteine through the conserved F or W. A D gene is named only where the DNA matches it firmly. Size is stated for part of the rows, as once, few or many counts, or as a class when the clone is expanded.

abundance,d_gene,v_gene,j_gene,CDR3nt,CDR3aa
many,NA,TRBV7-9,TRBJ1-1,TGTGCCAGCAGCTTTACAGGGCCTGAAGCTTTCTTT,CASSFTGPEAFF
many,NA,TRBV7-2,TRBJ1-2,TGTGCCAGCAGCCCGGGGGGGGCCATCTACACCTTC,CASSPGGAIYTF
many,NA,TRBV2,TRBJ2-7,TGTGCCAGCAGTGAAAGGTGGGAGCAGTACTTC,CASSERWEQYF
few,TRBD1,TRBV19,TRBJ2-7,TGTGCCAGTAGTATCACCGCAACTAATAGGGACAGCCCCTACGAGCAGTACTTC,CASSITATNRDSPYEQYF
NA,NA,TRBV5-1,TRBJ2-5,TGCGCCAGCAAGGATAATTATCGACCGACGTACCAAGAGACCCAGTACTTC,CASKDNYRPTYQETQYF
NA,NA,TRBV12-5,TRBJ2-2,TGTGCTAGTGGTTACAGGGAGTCGGGCAACACCGGGGAGCTGTTTTTT,CASGYRESGNTGELFF
many,TRBD1,TRBV28,TRBJ1-2,TGTGCCAGCAGTTCCGGACAGGGAAGCTACACCTTC,CASSSGQGSYTF
many,NA,TRBV24-1,TRBJ1-2,TGTGCCACCAGTGACCCGGGACAACGGGTTGCTGGCTACACCTTC,CATSDPGQRVAGYTF
few,NA,TRBV12-3/TRBV12-4,TRBJ2-4,TGTGCCAGCAGTTTAGGGAAGAGCATTCAGTACTTC,CASSLGKSIQYF
many,NA,TRBV29-1,TRBJ1-1,TGCAGCGCAGGGACCCTCTACACTGAAGCTTTCTTT,CSAGTLYTEAFF
many,TRBD2,TRBV10-3,TRBJ2-5,TGTGCCATCAGCAACCTTGGGACTAGTCGATACCAAGAGACCCAGTACTTC,CAISNLGTSRYQETQYF
NA,TRBD2,TRBV20-1,TRBJ2-7,TGCAGTGCTCAGACTAGCGGGAGCTCCTACGAGCAGTACTTC,CSAQTSGSSYEQYF
many,NA,TRBV2,TRBJ1-1,TGTGCCAGCAGAGATGGTCGGGCGGCGGGCACTGAAGCTTTCTTT,CASRDGRAAGTEAFF
many,TRBD2,TRBV20-1,TRBJ2-3,TGCAGTGCTAGAGATCCTAGCGGGGGGGCGGATACGCAGTATTTT,CSARDPSGGADTQYF
many,NA,TRBV24-1,TRBJ2-7,TGTGCCACCAGTTCTTCAGGGGTCCCTCCCTACGAGCAGTACTTC,CATSSSGVPPYEQYF
NA,NA,TRBV6-1,TRBJ2-7,TGTGCCAGCAGGGGACCAGATTACGAGCAGTACTTC,CASRGPDYEQYF
NA,NA,TRBV19,TRBJ2-5,TGTGCCAGTAGGAGGGAAATCCAAGAGACCCAGTACTTC,CASRREIQETQYF
few,NA,TRBV2,TRBJ2-3,TGTGCGGCGAGTCGGGCGAGGACAGATACGCAGTATTTT,CAASRARTDTQYF
NA,NA,TRBV12-3/TRBV12-4,TRBJ1-1,TGTGCCAGCAGTTTCCGGGACCCACCGAACACTGAAGCTTGCTTT,CASSFRDPPNTEACF
NA,NA,TRBV9,TRBJ1-1,TGTGCCAGCAGCCTTAGAGGAGAGCAGAACACTGAAGCTTTCTTT,CASSLRGEQNTEAFF
many,NA,TRBV6-2/TRBV6-3,TRBJ1-1,TGTGCCAGCAGAGGGTGGAGCACTGAAGCTTTCTTT,CASRGWSTEAFF
NA,NA,TRBV10-3,TRBJ1-3,TGTGCCACACATATGGGGAGATTCTTCGATTTT,CATHMGRFFDF